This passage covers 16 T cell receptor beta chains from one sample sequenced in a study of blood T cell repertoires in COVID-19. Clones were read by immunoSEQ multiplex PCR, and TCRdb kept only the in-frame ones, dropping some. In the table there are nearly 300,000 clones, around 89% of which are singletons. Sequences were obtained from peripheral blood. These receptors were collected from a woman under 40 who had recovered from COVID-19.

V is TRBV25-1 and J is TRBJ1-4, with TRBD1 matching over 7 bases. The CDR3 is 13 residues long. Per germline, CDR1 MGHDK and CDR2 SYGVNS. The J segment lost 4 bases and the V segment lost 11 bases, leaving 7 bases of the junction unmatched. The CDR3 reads CASTGIGNEKLFF. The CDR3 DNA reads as TGTGCCTCGACAGGGATCGGTAATGAAAAACTGTTTTTT.

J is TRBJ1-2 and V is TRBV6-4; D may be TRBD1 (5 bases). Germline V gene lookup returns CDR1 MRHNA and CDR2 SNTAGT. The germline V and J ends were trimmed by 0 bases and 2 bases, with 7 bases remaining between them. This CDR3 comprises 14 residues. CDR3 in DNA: TGTGCCAGCAGTGACTCGCAGGGAAACTATGGCTACACCTTC. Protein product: CASSDSQGNYGYTF.

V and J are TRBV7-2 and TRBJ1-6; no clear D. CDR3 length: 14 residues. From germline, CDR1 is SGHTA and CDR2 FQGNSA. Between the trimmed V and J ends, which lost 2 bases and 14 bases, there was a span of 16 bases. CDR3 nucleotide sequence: TGTGCCAGCAGCTTATTGACGTCTTGGGAGACCCTCCACTTT. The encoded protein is CASSLLTSWETLHF.

The DNA for the CDR3 is TGTGCCACCAGTGATTCGGGAACTAACTATGGCTACACCTTC. Its protein product is CATSDSGTNYGYTF. This rearrangement joins TRBV24-1 to TRBJ1-2, with no clear D. The germline V and J ends were trimmed by 2 bases and 0 bases, with 6 bases remaining between them. The CDR3 consists of 14 residues. CDR1 and CDR2 (germline): KGHDR, SFDVKD.

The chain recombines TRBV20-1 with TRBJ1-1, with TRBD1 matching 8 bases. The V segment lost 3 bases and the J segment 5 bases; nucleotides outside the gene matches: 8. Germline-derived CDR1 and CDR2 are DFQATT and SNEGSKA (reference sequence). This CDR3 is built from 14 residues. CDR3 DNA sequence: TGCAGTGCTAGTAGCCAGGGGGCTGGTACTGAAGCTTTCTTT. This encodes CSASSQGAGTEAFF.

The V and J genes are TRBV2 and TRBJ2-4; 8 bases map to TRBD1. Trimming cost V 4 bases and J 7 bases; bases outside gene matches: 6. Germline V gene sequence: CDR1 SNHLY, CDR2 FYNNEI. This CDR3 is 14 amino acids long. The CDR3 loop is CASSGSTGGNIQYF. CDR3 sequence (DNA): TGTGCCAGCAGTGGGAGTACAGGGGGGAACATTCAGTACTTC. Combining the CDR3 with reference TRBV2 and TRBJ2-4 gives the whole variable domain EPEVTQTPSHQVTQMGQEVILRCVPISNHLYFYWYRQILGQKVEFLVSFYNNEISEKSEIFDDQFSVERPDGSNFTLKIRSTKLEDSAMYFCASSGSTGGNIQYFGAGTRLSVL.

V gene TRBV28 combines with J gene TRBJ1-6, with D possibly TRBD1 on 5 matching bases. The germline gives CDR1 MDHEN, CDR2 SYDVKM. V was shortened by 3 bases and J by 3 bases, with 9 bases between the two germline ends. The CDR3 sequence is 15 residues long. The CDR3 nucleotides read TGTGCCAGCAGTTTCTCGGGGGGCTATAATTCACCCCTCCACTTT. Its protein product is CASSFSGGYNSPLHF.

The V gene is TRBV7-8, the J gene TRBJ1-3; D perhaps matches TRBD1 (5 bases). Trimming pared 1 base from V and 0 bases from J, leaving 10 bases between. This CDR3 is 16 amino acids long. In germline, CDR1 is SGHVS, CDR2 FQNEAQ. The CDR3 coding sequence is TGTGCCAGCAGCTTAGTGGGGCAGGTCTCTGGAAACACCATATATTTT. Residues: CASSLVGQVSGNTIYF.

DNA for the CDR3: TGTGCCAGTAGTATAGGTCGCAGGGGCGACGAGCAGTACTTC. This encodes CASSIGRRGDEQYF. V is TRBV19 and J is TRBJ2-7, with D possibly matching TRBD1 (6 bases). The CDR3 covers 14 residues. Germline V CDR1 and CDR2: LNHDA, SQIVND (reference sequence). Trimming took 1 base from V and 5 from J, leaving 12 bases between them.

As DNA, the CDR3 is TGCGCCAGCAGCCAAGCTATGGGAAGGGGCAGCAGCTATGGCTACACCTTC. It codes for CASSQAMGRGSSYGYTF. The J gene is TRBJ1-2, the V gene TRBV4-3; D is possibly TRBD1 (5 bases). Germline V lookup: CDR1 LGHNA, CDR2 YSLEER. This CDR3 is built from 17 residues. Trimming pared 1 base from V and 4 bases from J, leaving 19 bases between.

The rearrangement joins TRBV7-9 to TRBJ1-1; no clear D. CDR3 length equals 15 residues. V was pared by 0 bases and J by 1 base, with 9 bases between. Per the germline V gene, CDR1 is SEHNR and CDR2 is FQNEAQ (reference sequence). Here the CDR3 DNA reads TGTGCCAGCAGCTTAGCGGGAGCTCGGAACACTGAAGCTTTCTTT. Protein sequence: CASSLAGARNTEAFF.

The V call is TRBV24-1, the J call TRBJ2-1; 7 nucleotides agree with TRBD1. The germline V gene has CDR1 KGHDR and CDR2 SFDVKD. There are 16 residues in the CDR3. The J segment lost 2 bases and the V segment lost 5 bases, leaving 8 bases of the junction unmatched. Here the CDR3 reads CATSALTGEPYNEQFF. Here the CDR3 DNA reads TGTGCCACCAGTGCTTTAACAGGGGAACCCTACAATGAGCAGTTCTTC.

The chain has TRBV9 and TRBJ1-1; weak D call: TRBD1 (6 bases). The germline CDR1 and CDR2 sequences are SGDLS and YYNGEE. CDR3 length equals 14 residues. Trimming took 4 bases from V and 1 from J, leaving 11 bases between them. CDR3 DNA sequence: TGTGCCAGCAGCCCTCAGGGGCCGAACACTGAAGCTTTCTTT. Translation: CASSPQGPNTEAFF.

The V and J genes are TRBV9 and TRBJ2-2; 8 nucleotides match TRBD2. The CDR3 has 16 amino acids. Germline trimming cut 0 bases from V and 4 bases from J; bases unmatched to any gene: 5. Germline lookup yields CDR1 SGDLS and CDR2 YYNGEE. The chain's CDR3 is CASSVGLAGTTGELFF. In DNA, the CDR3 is TGTGCCAGCAGCGTAGGATTAGCGGGGACCACCGGGGAGCTGTTTTTT.

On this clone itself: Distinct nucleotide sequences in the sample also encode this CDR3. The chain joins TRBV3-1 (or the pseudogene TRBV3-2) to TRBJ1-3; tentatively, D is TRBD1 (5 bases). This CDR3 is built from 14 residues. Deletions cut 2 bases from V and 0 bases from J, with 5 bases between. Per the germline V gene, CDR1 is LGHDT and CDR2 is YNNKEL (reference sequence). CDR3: CASSQTGSGNTIYF. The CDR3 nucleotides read TGTGCCAGCAGCCAAACAGGCTCTGGAAACACCATATATTTT.

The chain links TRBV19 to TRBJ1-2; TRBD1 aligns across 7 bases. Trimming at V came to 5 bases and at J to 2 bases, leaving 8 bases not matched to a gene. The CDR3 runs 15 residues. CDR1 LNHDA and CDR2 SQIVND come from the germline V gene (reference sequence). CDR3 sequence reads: CASSVSGTVNYGYTF. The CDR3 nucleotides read TGTGCCAGTAGTGTGTCCGGGACAGTCAACTATGGCTACACCTTC. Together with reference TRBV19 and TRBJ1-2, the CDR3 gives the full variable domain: DGGITQSPKYLFRKEGQNVTLSCEQNLNHDAMYWYRQDPGQGLRLIYYSQIVNDFQKGDIAEGYSVSREKKESFPLTVTSAQKNPTAFYLCASSVSGTVNYGYTFGSGTRLTVV.